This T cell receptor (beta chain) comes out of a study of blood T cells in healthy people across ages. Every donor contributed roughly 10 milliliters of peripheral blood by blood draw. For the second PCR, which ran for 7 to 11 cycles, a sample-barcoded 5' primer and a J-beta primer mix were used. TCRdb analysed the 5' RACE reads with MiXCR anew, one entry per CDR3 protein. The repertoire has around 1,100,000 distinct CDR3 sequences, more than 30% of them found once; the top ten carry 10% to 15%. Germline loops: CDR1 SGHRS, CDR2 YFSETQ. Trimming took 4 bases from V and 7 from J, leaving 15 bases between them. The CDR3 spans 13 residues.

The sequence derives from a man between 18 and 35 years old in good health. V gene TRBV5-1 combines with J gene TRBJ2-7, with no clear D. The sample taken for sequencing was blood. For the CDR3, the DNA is TGCGCCAGCAGCCTATCCACGCCCAATGAGCAGTACTTC. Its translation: CASSLSTPNEQYF.